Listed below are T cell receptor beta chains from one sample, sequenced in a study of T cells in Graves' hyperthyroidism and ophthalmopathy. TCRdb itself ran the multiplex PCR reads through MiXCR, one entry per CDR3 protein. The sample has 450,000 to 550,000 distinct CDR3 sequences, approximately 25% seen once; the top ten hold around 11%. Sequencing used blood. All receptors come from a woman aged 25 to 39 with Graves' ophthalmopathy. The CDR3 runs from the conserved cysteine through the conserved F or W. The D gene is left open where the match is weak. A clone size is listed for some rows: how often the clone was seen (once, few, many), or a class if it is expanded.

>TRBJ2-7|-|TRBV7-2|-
TGTGCCAGCAGCTTATCGGGTGGGAGTGGATACGAGCAGTACTTC
CASSLSGGSGYEQYF
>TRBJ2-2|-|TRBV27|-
TGTGCCAGCAGTGTGGGACTTAGGTTAGGCGGGGAGCTGTTTTTT
CASSVGLRLGGELFF
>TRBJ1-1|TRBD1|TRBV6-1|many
TGTGCCAGTCGACAGGGGAACACTGAAGCTTTCTTT
CASRQGNTEAFF
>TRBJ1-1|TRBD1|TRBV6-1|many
TGTGCCAGCAGCCGGACAGGGGCAGGCACTGAAGCTTTCTTT
CASSRTGAGTEAFF
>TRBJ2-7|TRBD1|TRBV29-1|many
TGCAGCGTCCTCGGACAGGGGGCTTACGGGCAGTACTTC
CSVLGQGAYGQYF
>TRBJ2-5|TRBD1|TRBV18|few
TGTGCCAGCTCAGGGGACAGGGAGACCCAGTACTTC
CASSGDRETQYF
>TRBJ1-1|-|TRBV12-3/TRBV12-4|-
TGTGCCAGCAATTTGAAGTACATGAACACTGAAGCTTTCTTT
CASNLKYMNTEAFF
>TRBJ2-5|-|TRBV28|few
TGTGCCAGCAGTTTCGAGATGGGGAGGACCCAGTACTTC
CASSFEMGRTQYF
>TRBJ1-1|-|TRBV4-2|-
TGTGCCAGCAGCCAAGTGGGGAGCAACACTGAAGCTTTCTTT
CASSQVGSNTEAFF
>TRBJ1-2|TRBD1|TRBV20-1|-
TGCAGTGCTAGAGATTGGGGACAGGGTTTGGGCTACACCTTC
CSARDWGQGLGYTF
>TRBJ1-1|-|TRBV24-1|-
TGTGCCACCAGTGATGGTGGGGGATCTGAAGCTTTCTTT
CATSDGGGSEAFF
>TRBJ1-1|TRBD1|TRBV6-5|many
TGTGCCTCACGGACAGGGAGTTTTCCTGAAGCTTTCTTT
CASRTGSFPEAFF
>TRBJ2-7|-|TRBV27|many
TGTGCCAGCAGTTTGCAGGGACGGTACGAGCAGTACTTC
CASSLQGRYEQYF
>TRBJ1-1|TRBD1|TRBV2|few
TGTGCCAGCAGGCATCTCGACAGGGGGAAGACTGAAGCTTTCTTT
CASRHLDRGKTEAFF
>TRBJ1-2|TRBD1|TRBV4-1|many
TGCGCCAGCAGCCGTATCGGGACAGTTAACTATGGCTACACCTTC
CASSRIGTVNYGYTF
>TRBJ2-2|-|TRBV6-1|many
TGTGCCAGCAGTGTTACAGGGACCGGGGAGCTGTTTTTT
CASSVTGTGELFF
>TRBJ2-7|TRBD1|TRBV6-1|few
TGTGCCAGCAGATCCGGGACAGGGAGGACCTACGAGCAGTACTTC
CASRSGTGRTYEQYF
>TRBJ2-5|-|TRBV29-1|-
TGCAGCGTTGGACAGATGCAAGAGACCCAGTACTTC
CSVGQMQETQYF
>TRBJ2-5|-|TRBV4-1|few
TGCGCCAGCAGCCAAGCGCAGGGAGTGGAGACCCAGTACTTC
CASSQAQGVETQYF
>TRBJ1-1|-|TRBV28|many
TGTGCCAGCAGTGCATCCCGGGGTAACACTGAAGCTTTCTTT
CASSASRGNTEAFF
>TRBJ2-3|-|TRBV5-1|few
TGCGCCAGCAGTAATCTCGAGCGTGGGACAGATACGCAGTATTTT
CASSNLERGTDTQYF
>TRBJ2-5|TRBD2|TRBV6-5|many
TGTGCCAGCAGTTACAACAGACTAGCGGTCCAAGAGACCCAGTACTTC
CASSYNRLAVQETQYF
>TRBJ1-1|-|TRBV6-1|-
TGTGCCAGCAGCCCTCTTGGTGGGAGGATTGAAGCTTTCTTT
CASSPLGGRIEAFF
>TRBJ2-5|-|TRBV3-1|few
TGTGCCAGCAGCACCGGCTTCCCGTCCCAGTACTTC
CASSTGFPSQYF
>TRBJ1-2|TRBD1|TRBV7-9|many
TGTGCCAGCAGCCCGCCGAGACAGGGAAGGCACTATGGCTACACCTTC
CASSPPRQGRHYGYTF
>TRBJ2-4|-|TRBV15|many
TGTGCCACCAGCAGAGATCGGGCGATAGCCAAAAACATTCAGTACTTC
CATSRDRAIAKNIQYF
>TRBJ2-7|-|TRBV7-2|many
TGTGCCAGCACCCTCGGACCACTAGCTACTCTCCACGAGCAGTACTTC
CASTLGPLATLHEQYF
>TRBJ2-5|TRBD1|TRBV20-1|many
TGCAGTGCTAGAAGACAGGGATGGGGGCAAGAGACCCAGTACTTC
CSARRQGWGQETQYF
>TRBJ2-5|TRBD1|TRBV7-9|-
TGTGCCAGCAGCTGGTCGGGACAGGGACAAGAGACCCAGTACTTC
CASSWSGQGQETQYF
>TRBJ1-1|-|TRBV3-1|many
TGTGCCAGCAGCCAACTTGGACAGTCAGGTGAAGCTTTCTTT
CASSQLGQSGEAFF
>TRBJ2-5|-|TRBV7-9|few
TGTGCCAGCAGCTTGGGGGACTTAGCGCTGGACTTC
CASSLGDLALDF
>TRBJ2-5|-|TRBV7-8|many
TGTGCCAGCAGCTCGATCGGGACTGAACAAGAGACCCAGTACTTC
CASSSIGTEQETQYF
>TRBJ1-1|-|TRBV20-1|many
TGCAGTGCTAGAGGACAGTTGAACACTGAAGCTTTCTTT
CSARGQLNTEAFF
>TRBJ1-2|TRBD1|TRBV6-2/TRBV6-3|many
TGTGCCAGCAGTTACCTCCTGGACAGGGATGGCTACACCTTC
CASSYLLDRDGYTF
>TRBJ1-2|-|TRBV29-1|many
TGCAGCGTTGAGCCAGGGGATTACTATGGCTACACCTTC
CSVEPGDYYGYTF